The TCR beta chain described here comes from a study of shared clonotypes between healthy human individuals. The CDR3 spans 14 residues. Trimming left V 5 bases short and J 7 bases short, with 15 bases between. The germline V gene has CDR1 SNHLY and CDR2 FYNNEI. General study results and limits: Among donors, sharing of clonotypes was expected to be affected by sequencing depth.

Remarks on this clone: Its target is not known.

Running of the assay took place at deep level. The authors distributed each subset's genomic DNA evenly over several immunoSEQ plates. Clones were read by immunoSEQ multiplex PCR, and TCRdb kept only the in-frame ones, dropping some. This table holds 450,000 to 500,000 clones, around 80% found once. Sequenced: PBMCs. The V call is TRBV2, the J call TRBJ2-1; D gene ambiguous. The origin of this receptor is a woman in her thirties or forties in good health. Some clones in this sample may be carry-over from other donors' samples. The CDR3 coding sequence is TGTGCCAGCAGTTACTGGTCCCCAGTTAATGAGCAGTTCTTC. The encoded protein is CASSYWSPVNEQFF.